The 16 T cell receptor beta chains presented below share a single source sample, sequenced in a study of OX40 agonist ivuxolimab in advanced cancers. The repertoire was sequenced with immunoSEQ multiplex PCR; TCRdb's copy has only in-frame clones and lacks some. The sample has about 76,000 clones, around four fifths seen once. The sequencing here drew on CD4+ or CD8+ T cells sorted from blood, taken in a trial of the OX40 agonist ivuxolimab. The receptor source for this set is an adult with an advanced solid tumor such as melanoma, head and neck, liver or kidney cancer.

The V and J genes are TRBV4-3 and TRBJ1-6; 8 positions match TRBD1. J lost 10 bases, V lost 6 bases, and 5 bases had no gene match. CDR3 size: 13 residues. Looked up from germline, CDR1 is LGHNA and CDR2 is YSLEER. CDR3 coding DNA: TGCGCCAGCAGGACAGGGGACGGATCACCCCTCCACTTT. Protein: CASRTGDGSPLHF.

The chain has TRBV28 and TRBJ1-1; no clear D. The CDR3 is made up of 14 amino acids. V shed 3 bases and J shed 1 base, with 9 bases lying between them. Germline lookup yields CDR1 MDHEN and CDR2 SYDVKM. The CDR3 coding sequence is TGTGCCAGCAGTTTGGCTGGGAAGAACACTGAAGCTTTCTTT. Protein product: CASSLAGKNTEAFF.

The chain couples TRBV6-1 to TRBJ1-4, with D uncertain. This CDR3 contains 13 residues. V was cut by 6 bases and J by 8 bases, with 13 bases left in between. Per the germline V gene, CDR1 is MNHNS and CDR2 is SASEGT. DNA of the CDR3: TGTGCCAGCAGGGTAGCCTCGATGGAAAAACTGTTTTTT. It translates to CASRVASMEKLFF.

The chain combines TRBV5-1 with TRBJ2-4; TRBD1 might be the D (5 bases). This CDR3 is 14 amino acids long. From germline, CDR1 is SGHRS and CDR2 YFSETQ. Deletions cut 4 bases from V and 4 bases from J, with 12 bases between. CDR3 sequence (DNA): TGCGCCAGCAGCCCCGATACAGGAAAAAACATTCAGTACTTC. This sequence encodes CASSPDTGKNIQYF.

J is TRBJ1-1 and V is TRBV28; a weak D match, TRBD1 (5 bases). V lost 10 bases to trimming and J lost 0 bases, with 6 bases between them. The CDR3 consists of 11 residues. Germline CDR1 MDHEN, CDR2 SYDVKM. DNA of the CDR3: TGTGCCACACAGGTGAACACTGAAGCTTTCTTT. Translated, it gives CATQVNTEAFF.

The rearrangement links TRBV28 to TRBJ2-7; D ambiguous. CDR3 length: 12 amino acids. Germline V lookup: CDR1 MDHEN, CDR2 SYDVKM. The V end was cut by 8 bases, the J end by 2 bases, with 10 bases between. CDR3 loop: CASGVLTYEQYF. The CDR3 DNA follows: TGTGCCAGCGGGGTGTTGACCTACGAGCAGTACTTC.

This clone was seen only once. The chain uses TRBV6-5 and TRBJ1-6; 7 positions agree with TRBD1. The CDR3 has 15 amino acids. V lost 5 bases to trimming and J lost 7 bases; unmatched junction nucleotides: 8. Looked up from germline, CDR1 is MNHEY and CDR2 is SVGAGI. The CDR3 DNA reads as TGTGCCAGCAGTCCCCACAGGGGAGGAAATTCACCCCTCCACTTT. Amino acid sequence: CASSPHRGGNSPLHF.

V and J are TRBV28 and TRBJ1-6; D call uncertain. This CDR3 region has 16 residues. Per the germline V gene, CDR1 is MDHEN and CDR2 is SYDVKM. Trimming removed 2 bases at V and 7 bases at J, with 15 bases between. The CDR3 loop reads CASSLPASLTNSPLHF. Here the CDR3 DNA reads TGTGCCAGCAGTTTACCGGCCAGCCTCACAAATTCACCCCTCCACTTT.

The chain couples TRBV18 to TRBJ1-6; D is uncertain. The V gene's germline CDR1 is KGHSH and CDR2 LQKENI. The CDR3 is 16 amino acids. Trimming left V 2 bases short and J 4 bases short, with 12 bases between. DNA of the CDR3: TGTGCCAGCTCACCAACGGCAGCGCCGTATAATTCACCCCTCCACTTT. Translation: CASSPTAAPYNSPLHF.

This clone was observed a few times. An end of the junction differs from the germline gene, which may be a read error. This rearrangement joins TRBV2 to TRBJ1-6; TRBD1 aligns across 8 bases. CDR1 and CDR2 (germline): SNHLY, FYNNEI. The CDR3 spans 13 residues. The CDR3 DNA is TGTGCCAGCAGGGAAGACAGGGGTTCACCCCTCCACTTT. Amino acids: CASREDRGSPLHF.

This sequence joins TRBV29-1 and TRBJ1-4; perhaps TRBD1 as D (5 bases). Between the trimmed V and J ends, which lost 6 bases and 7 bases, there was a span of 15 bases. Germline V CDR1 and CDR2: SQVTM, ANQGSEA. The CDR3 runs to 13 residues. The CDR3 sequence: CSVPREVGEKLFF. CDR3 coding DNA: TGCAGCGTGCCCAGGGAAGTGGGTGAAAAACTGTTTTTT.

V usage is TRBV19 and J usage is TRBJ1-5; the D gene is possibly TRBD1 (5 bases). V dropped 2 bases and J dropped 7 bases, with 9 bases sitting between them. CDR1 LNHDA and CDR2 SQIVND come from the germline V gene (reference sequence). CDR3 length equals 13 residues. The CDR3 reads CASSIQKGQPQHF. The CDR3 DNA reads TGTGCCAGTAGTATACAGAAGGGGCAGCCCCAGCATTTT. The full variable domain, rest sourced from reference TRBV19 and TRBJ1-5, is DGGITQSPKYLFRKEGQNVTLSCEQNLNHDAMYWYRQDPGQGLRLIYYSQIVNDFQKGDIAEGYSVSREKKESFPLTVTSAQKNPTAFYLCASSIQKGQPQHFGDGTRLSIL.

The sample holds a few counts of this clone. V and J are TRBV10-3 and TRBJ2-2; 8 bases line up with TRBD1. Trimming at V came to 10 bases and at J to 2 bases, leaving 9 bases not matched to a gene. The CDR3 sequence is 15 residues long. Germline V gene sequence: CDR1 ENHRY, CDR2 SYGVKD. CDR3 amino acids: CATARTGTNTGELFF. The CDR3 DNA sequence: TGTGCCACGGCACGGACAGGGACTAACACCGGGGAGCTGTTTTTT.

V gene TRBV4-1 combines with J gene TRBJ1-5; the match to TRBD1 covers 7 bases. CDR1 and CDR2 from the germline V gene are MGHRA and YSYEKL. Trimming removed 4 bases from V and 6 bases from J; junction bases left unmatched: 6. The CDR3 covers 14 residues. The CDR3 DNA follows: TGCGCCAGCAGCCCGACAGGGCGGGGTCAGCCCCAGCATTTT. It encodes CASSPTGRGQPQHF.

The chain uses TRBV12-2 and TRBJ2-3. TRBV12-2 is a listed pseudogene. The CDR3 loop spans 12 amino acids. The CDR3 region has the DNA TGTGCAAGTCGCTTAGGGATGGATACGCAGTATTTT. This codes for CASRLGMDTQYF.

The chain employs TRBV5-5 and TRBJ1-2; D is uncertain. Germline CDR1 reads SGHKS; CDR2 reads YYEKEE (reference sequence). This CDR3 has 17 residues. V was cut by 3 bases and J by 4 bases, with 22 bases left in between. CDR3 DNA sequence: TGTGCCAGCAGCTCTTTACCCCTCGCGACAAGGGCCTATGGCTACACCTTC. It yields the protein CASSSLPLATRAYGYTF.